This T cell receptor beta chain is drawn from a study of cytomegalovirus exposure and HLA in healthy donors. PCR involved 60 Vbeta and 13 Jbeta primers. The method was immunoSEQ multiplex PCR; TCRdb's version includes in-frame clones alone and lacks a portion of them. Among 130,000 or so clones listed, roughly 85% were seen once. The material sequenced was PBMCs. This TCR was recovered from a woman aged 25 to 45 in good health and CMV-seropositive.

CDR3 region: CASSPRTSGVSSYEQYF. CDR3 DNA sequence: TGTGCCAGTAGTCCTCGGACTAGCGGGGTGAGCTCCTACGAGCAGTACTTC. This chain links TRBV19 with TRBJ2-7; TRBD2 matches 12 bases. Germline V gene lookup returns CDR1 LNHDA and CDR2 SQIVND (reference sequence). The CDR3 has 17 residues. V lost 5 bases, J lost 0 bases, and 8 bases stayed unmatched.